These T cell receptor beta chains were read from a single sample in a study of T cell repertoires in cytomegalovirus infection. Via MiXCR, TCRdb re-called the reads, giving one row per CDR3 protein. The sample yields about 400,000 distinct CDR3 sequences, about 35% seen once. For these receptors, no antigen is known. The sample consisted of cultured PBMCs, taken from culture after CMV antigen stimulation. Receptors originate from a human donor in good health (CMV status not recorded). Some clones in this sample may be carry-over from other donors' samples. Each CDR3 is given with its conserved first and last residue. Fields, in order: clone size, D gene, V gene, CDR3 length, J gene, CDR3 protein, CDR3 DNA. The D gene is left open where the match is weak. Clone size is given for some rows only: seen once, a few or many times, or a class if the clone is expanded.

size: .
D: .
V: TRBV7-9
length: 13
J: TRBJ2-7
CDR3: CASSQGSGTWQYF
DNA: TGTGCCAGCAGCCAAGGGTCGGGAACCTGGCAGTACTTC

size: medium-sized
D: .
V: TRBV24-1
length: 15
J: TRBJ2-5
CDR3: CATSDHAGQGGTQYF
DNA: TGTGCCACCAGTGACCACGCTGGGCAGGGCGGGACCCAGTACTTC

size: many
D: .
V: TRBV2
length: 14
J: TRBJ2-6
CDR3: CASRQSSGANVLTF
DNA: TGTGCCAGCAGGCAATCCTCTGGGGCCAACGTCCTGACTTTC

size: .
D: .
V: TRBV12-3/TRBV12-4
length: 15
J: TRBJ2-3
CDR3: CASSFMSRATDTQYF
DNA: TGTGCCAGCAGTTTTATGAGCAGGGCTACAGATACGCAGTATTTT

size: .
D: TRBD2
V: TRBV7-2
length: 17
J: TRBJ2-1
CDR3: CATRPQVTAGGHNEQFF
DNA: TGTGCCACCCGCCCGCAGGTGACGGCGGGAGGCCACAATGAGCAGTTCTTC

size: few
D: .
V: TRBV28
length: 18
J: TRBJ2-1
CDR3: CASSPLIVRTPAHNEQFF
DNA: TGTGCCAGCAGCCCTCTGATTGTCCGGACCCCCGCCCACAATGAGCAGTTCTTC

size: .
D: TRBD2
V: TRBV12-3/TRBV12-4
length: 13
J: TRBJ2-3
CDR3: CASSYEGGDTQYF
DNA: TGTGCCAGCAGTTACGAGGGAGGGGATACGCAGTATTTT

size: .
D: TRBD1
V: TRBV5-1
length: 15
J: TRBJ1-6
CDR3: CASSLTGGYNSPLHF
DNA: TGCGCCAGCAGCTTAACAGGGGGCTATAATTCACCCCTCCACTTT

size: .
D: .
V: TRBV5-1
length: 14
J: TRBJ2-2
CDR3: CASSRTVPAGELFF
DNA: TGCGCCAGCAGCCGGACAGTACCCGCCGGGGAGCTGTTTTTT

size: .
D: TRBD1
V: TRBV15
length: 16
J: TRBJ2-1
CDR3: CATSRVQGDSYNEQFF
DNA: TGTGCCACCAGCAGGGTTCAGGGGGACTCCTACAATGAGCAGTTCTTC

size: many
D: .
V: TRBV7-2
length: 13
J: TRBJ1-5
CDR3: CASSLENNQPQHF
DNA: TGTGCCAGCAGCTTAGAGAACAATCAGCCCCAGCATTTT

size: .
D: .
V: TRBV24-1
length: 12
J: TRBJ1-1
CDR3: CATRNGQSEAFF
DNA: TGTGCCACCAGGAATGGACAGTCTGAAGCTTTCTTT

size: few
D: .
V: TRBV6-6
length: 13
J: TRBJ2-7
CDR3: CASSRPTVYEQYF
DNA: TGTGCCAGCAGCCGACCCACGGTTTACGAGCAGTACTTC

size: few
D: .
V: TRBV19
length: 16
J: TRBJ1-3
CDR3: CASSIIYPSSGNTIYF
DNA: TGTGCCAGTAGTATTATCTACCCGAGCTCTGGAAACACCATATATTTT

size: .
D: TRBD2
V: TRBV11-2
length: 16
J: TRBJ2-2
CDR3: CASSAPSGRADGELFF
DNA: TGTGCCAGCAGCGCCCCCAGCGGGAGGGCCGACGGGGAGCTGTTTTTT

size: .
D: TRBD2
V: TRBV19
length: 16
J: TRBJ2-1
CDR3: CASSIGWGTNYNEQFF
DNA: TGTGCCAGTAGTATAGGGTGGGGGACTAACTACAATGAGCAGTTCTTC

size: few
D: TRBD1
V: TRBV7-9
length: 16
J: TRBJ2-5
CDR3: CASSFGTGLEVGTQYF
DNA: TGTGCCAGCAGCTTTGGGACAGGGCTCGAAGTGGGGACCCAGTACTTC

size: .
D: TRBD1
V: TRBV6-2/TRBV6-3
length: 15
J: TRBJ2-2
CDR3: CASSYGTVNTGELFF
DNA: TGTGCCAGCAGTTATGGGACAGTGAACACCGGGGAGCTGTTTTTT

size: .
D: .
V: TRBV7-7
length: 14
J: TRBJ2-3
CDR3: CASSRDPHADTQYF
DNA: TGTGCTAGCAGTCGGGACCCCCATGCAGATACGCAGTATTTT

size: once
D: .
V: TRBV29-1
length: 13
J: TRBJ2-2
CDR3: CSVVQANTGELFF
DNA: TGCAGCGTTGTCCAGGCGAACACCGGGGAGCTGTTTTTT

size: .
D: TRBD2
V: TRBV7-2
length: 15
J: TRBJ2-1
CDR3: CASSPLAGANNEQFF
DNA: TGTGCCAGCAGCCCCCTAGCGGGAGCTAACAATGAGCAGTTCTTC

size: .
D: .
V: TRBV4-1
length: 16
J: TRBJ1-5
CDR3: CASSQDQALGNQPQHF
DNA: TGCGCCAGCAGCCAAGATCAGGCGCTTGGCAATCAGCCCCAGCATTTT

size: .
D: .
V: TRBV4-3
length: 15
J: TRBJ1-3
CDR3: CASSQDWRHGNTIYF
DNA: TGCGCCAGCAGCCAAGATTGGAGACATGGGAACACCATATATTTT

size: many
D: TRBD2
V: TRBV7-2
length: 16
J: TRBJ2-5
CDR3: CASSLVPAGGEETQYF
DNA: TGTGCCAGCAGCTTAGTCCCAGCGGGAGGTGAGGAGACCCAGTACTTC

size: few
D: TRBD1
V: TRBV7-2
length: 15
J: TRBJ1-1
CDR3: CASSPVDRGNTEAFF
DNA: TGTGCCAGCAGCCCGGTAGACAGGGGGAACACTGAAGCTTTCTTT

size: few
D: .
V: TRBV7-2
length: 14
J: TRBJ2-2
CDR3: CASSLARSTGELFF
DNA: TGTGCCAGCAGCTTAGCGAGGTCCACCGGGGAGCTGTTTTTT

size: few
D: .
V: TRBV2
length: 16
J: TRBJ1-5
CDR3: CASREGGRRSNQPQHF
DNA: TGTGCCAGCAGAGAGGGGGGCCGGAGGAGCAATCAGCCCCAGCATTTT

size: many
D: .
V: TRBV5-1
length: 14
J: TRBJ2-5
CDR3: CASNRGSNKETQYF
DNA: TGCGCCAGCAACCGAGGGAGCAATAAGGAGACCCAGTACTTC

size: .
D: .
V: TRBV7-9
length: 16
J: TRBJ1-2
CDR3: CASSSQTRTNDYGYTF
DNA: TGTGCCAGCAGCTCCCAGACACGGACGAACGACTATGGCTACACCTTC

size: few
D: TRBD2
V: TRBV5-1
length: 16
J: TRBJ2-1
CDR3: CASSLGGLAGLDEQFF
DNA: TGCGCCAGCAGCTTGGGAGGTCTAGCGGGCTTGGATGAGCAGTTCTTC

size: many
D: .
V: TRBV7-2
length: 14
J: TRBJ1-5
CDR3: CASSLGRGWETQHF
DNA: TGTGCCAGCAGCTTAGGCAGGGGCTGGGAGACCCAGCATTTT

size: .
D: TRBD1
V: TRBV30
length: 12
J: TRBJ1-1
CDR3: CAWTGGKTEAFF
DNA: TGTGCCTGGACAGGGGGCAAAACTGAAGCTTTCTTT

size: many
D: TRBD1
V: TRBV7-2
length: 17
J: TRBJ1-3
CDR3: CASSLGPGQISGNTIYF
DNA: TGTGCCAGCAGCTTGGGTCCGGGACAGATCTCTGGAAACACCATATATTTT

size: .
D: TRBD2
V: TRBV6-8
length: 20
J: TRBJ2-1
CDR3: CASSYSWFDGGASGYNEQFF
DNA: TGTGCCAGCAGTTACTCCTGGTTCGACGGAGGTGCTAGCGGCTACAATGAGCAGTTCTTC

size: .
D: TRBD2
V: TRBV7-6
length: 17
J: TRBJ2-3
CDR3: CASSRTSGSPTADTQYF
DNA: TGTGCCAGCAGTCGGACTAGCGGGAGCCCCACCGCAGATACGCAGTATTTT